These T cell receptor beta chains were read from a single sample in a study of response to subunit inactivated influenza vaccine. TCRdb analysed the RT-PCR reads with MiXCR anew, one entry per CDR3 protein. The sample lists 400,000 to 550,000 distinct CDR3 sequences, roughly 23% seen once, with around 2% in the top ten. The material was CD4+ T cells sorted from PBMCs, obtained roughly 5 days after vaccination. These receptors were taken from a man aged 45-60 years who received an inactivated influenza vaccine. CDR3s include the opening cysteine and the closing phenylalanine or tryptophan. D genes are given only for firm matches. The size field is filled for only some rows; it gives once, few, many or a size class.

v_gene	j_gene	abundance	d_gene	CDR3aa	CDR3nt
TRBV9	TRBJ2-7	.	.	CASPYGRDTSYEQYF	TGTGCCAGCCCTTATGGAAGAGACACCTCCTACGAGCAGTACTTC
TRBV6-1	TRBJ2-5	.	TRBD2	CASSRSGGGEETQYF	TGTGCCAGCAGTCGTAGCGGGGGGGGAGAGGAGACCCAGTACTTC
TRBV10-3	TRBJ2-6	.	.	CATETDRSGANVLTF	TGTGCCACTGAGACGGACCGCTCTGGGGCCAACGTCCTGACTTTC
TRBV15	TRBJ2-4	.	TRBD1	CATSREQGALSIQYF	TGTGCCACCAGCAGAGAACAGGGGGCCCTCAGCATTCAGTACTTC
TRBV19	TRBJ2-7	.	TRBD1	CASSMDRGFSYEQYF	TGTGCCAGTAGTATGGACAGGGGATTCTCCTACGAGCAGTACTTC
TRBV7-2	TRBJ2-7	few	TRBD2	CASSFSGGPNEQYF	TGTGCCAGCAGCTTTAGCGGGGGGCCAAACGAGCAGTACTTC
TRBV7-9	TRBJ2-3	.	.	CASSSWPTDTQYF	TGTGCCAGCAGCTCTTGGCCCACAGATACGCAGTATTTT
TRBV7-6	TRBJ2-2	.	TRBD1	CASSLDLGTGTGELFF	TGTGCCAGCAGCTTAGATTTGGGGACAGGCACCGGGGAGCTGTTTTTT
TRBV9	TRBJ2-5	few	.	CASSLGTMVGETQYF	TGTGCCAGCAGCCTCGGGACGATGGTGGGAGAGACCCAGTACTTC
TRBV10-3	TRBJ1-2	.	TRBD1	CAISGDRSYGYTF	TGTGCCATCAGTGGGGACAGAAGCTATGGCTACACCTTC
TRBV7-6	TRBJ1-4	few	TRBD1	CASSLGQGVATNEKLFF	TGTGCCAGCAGCTTAGGGCAGGGGGTCGCAACTAATGAAAAACTGTTTTTT
TRBV12-3/TRBV12-4	TRBJ1-2	.	TRBD1	CASRQGGDYGYTF	TGTGCCAGCAGACAAGGGGGCGACTATGGCTACACCTTC
TRBV20-1	TRBJ2-1	.	.	CSAHKANYNEQFF	TGCAGTGCTCACAAAGCCAACTACAATGAGCAGTTCTTC
TRBV28	TRBJ2-5	few	.	CASSNTQVLQETQYF	TGTGCCAGCAGTAACACACAGGTACTCCAAGAGACCCAGTACTTC
TRBV20-1	TRBJ2-5	.	TRBD2	CSAYRTSGTETQYF	TGCAGTGCCTACAGAACTAGCGGGACGGAGACCCAGTACTTC
TRBV20-1	TRBJ2-7	few	TRBD1	CSASPTGAYEQYF	TGCAGTGCTAGCCCGACAGGGGCCTACGAGCAGTACTTC
TRBV7-2	TRBJ2-7	few	.	CASSPGRSSYEQYF	TGTGCCAGCAGCCCTGGTAGATCGTCCTACGAGCAGTACTTC
TRBV7-2	TRBJ2-1	.	.	CASTRGGSNEQFF	TGTGCCAGCACCCGCGGGGGCTCCAATGAGCAGTTCTTC
TRBV6-2/TRBV6-3	TRBJ1-1	.	.	CASRQQPARATEAFF	TGTGCCAGCAGGCAACAACCGGCGCGGGCCACTGAAGCTTTCTTT
TRBV12-3/TRBV12-4	TRBJ1-2	.	TRBD1	CASSYRGPGYTF	TGTGCCAGCAGTTACAGGGGGCCTGGCTACACCTTC
TRBV7-2	TRBJ1-1	few	.	CASSRSPTNTEAFF	TGTGCCAGCAGCCGATCCCCAACGAACACTGAAGCTTTCTTT
TRBV5-1	TRBJ2-5	.	TRBD1	CASSSRDRQETQYF	TGCGCCAGCAGCTCCCGGGACAGACAAGAGACCCAGTACTTC
TRBV4-2	TRBJ2-7	.	.	CASSQGSLLEQYF	TGTGCCAGCAGCCAGGGATCCCTGTTGGAGCAGTACTTC
TRBV25-1	TRBJ1-2	.	.	CASSGGTVGYGYTF	TGTGCCAGCAGTGGGGGGACGGTGGGATATGGCTACACCTTC
TRBV5-1	TRBJ2-5	few	TRBD1	CASNGQGIGETQYF	TGCGCCAGCAACGGACAGGGGATTGGAGAGACCCAGTACTTC
TRBV5-1	TRBJ2-7	.	TRBD1	CASSAGQGKLDEQYF	TGCGCCAGCAGCGCGGGACAGGGAAAACTCGACGAGCAGTACTTC
TRBV14	TRBJ1-2	few	.	CASSQLSAAGGYGYTF	TGTGCCAGCAGCCAACTTTCGGCCGCCGGAGGCTATGGCTACACCTTC
TRBV12-3/TRBV12-4	TRBJ2-2	few	.	CASSFGGGTGELFF	TGTGCCAGCAGTTTCGGTGGCGGCACCGGGGAGCTGTTTTTT
TRBV10-3	TRBJ2-1	once	TRBD2	CAISPGLAGPNEQFF	TGTGCCATCAGCCCCGGACTAGCGGGGCCCAATGAGCAGTTCTTC
TRBV20-1	TRBJ1-6	few	.	CSASRAITSYNSPLHF	TGCAGTGCTAGTAGGGCCATCACCTCGTATAATTCACCCCTCCACTTT
TRBV6-1	TRBJ2-7	.	TRBD1	CASSSQGSSSYEQYF	TGTGCCAGCAGCTCACAGGGGTCGAGCTCCTACGAGCAGTACTTC
TRBV4-3	TRBJ2-3	few	TRBD2	CASSSLAGVTDTQYF	TGCGCCAGCAGCTCTCTAGCGGGGGTTACAGATACGCAGTATTTT
TRBV5-1	TRBJ2-1	.	.	CASRKEGFPYNEQFF	TGCGCCAGCAGAAAAGAGGGGTTCCCCTACAATGAGCAGTTCTTC
TRBV29-1	TRBJ1-3	.	.	CSVVGPGNTIYF	TGCAGCGTTGTGGGGCCTGGAAACACCATATATTTT
TRBV10-3	TRBJ2-3	.	.	CATYSRDIATDTQYF	TGTGCCACCTATTCCCGGGACATCGCCACAGATACGCAGTATTTT
TRBV4-2	TRBJ2-7	.	TRBD2	CASSQERSGKTYEQYF	TGTGCCAGCAGCCAAGAAAGGAGCGGGAAAACCTACGAGCAGTACTTC
TRBV6-2/TRBV6-3	TRBJ2-7	.	TRBD1	CASSYRFGTGFYEQYF	TGTGCCAGCAGTTACAGGTTTGGGACAGGGTTCTACGAGCAGTACTTC
TRBV28	TRBJ2-5	.	TRBD2	CASRIRSGRQQETQYF	TGTGCCAGCAGGATTCGGAGCGGGAGGCAACAAGAGACCCAGTACTTC
TRBV3-1	TRBJ2-1	.	TRBD2	CASSQDGLAGYNEQFF	TGTGCCAGCAGCCAAGACGGACTAGCGGGGTACAATGAGCAGTTCTTC
TRBV11-2	TRBJ2-7	few	.	CASSLRSRDYEQYF	TGTGCCAGCAGCTTACGTAGCAGGGACTACGAGCAGTACTTC
TRBV10-3	TRBJ1-5	few	.	CAISELGPINQPQHF	TGTGCCATCAGTGAGTTGGGCCCCATCAATCAGCCCCAGCATTTT
TRBV9	TRBJ2-2	.	TRBD1	CASSAGQGATGELFF	TGTGCCAGCAGCGCCGGGCAGGGGGCGACCGGGGAGCTGTTTTTT
TRBV4-2	TRBJ2-5	.	TRBD2	CASSQPNPGLKETQYF	TGTGCCAGCAGCCAGCCCAACCCGGGACTAAAAGAGACCCAGTACTTC
TRBV20-1	TRBJ2-5	few	.	CSAMWLTVQETQYF	TGCAGTGCTATGTGGCTCACAGTCCAAGAGACCCAGTACTTC
TRBV29-1	TRBJ2-7	many	.	CSVGGGQGPREQYF	TGCAGCGTTGGAGGGGGGCAGGGCCCCCGGGAGCAGTACTTC